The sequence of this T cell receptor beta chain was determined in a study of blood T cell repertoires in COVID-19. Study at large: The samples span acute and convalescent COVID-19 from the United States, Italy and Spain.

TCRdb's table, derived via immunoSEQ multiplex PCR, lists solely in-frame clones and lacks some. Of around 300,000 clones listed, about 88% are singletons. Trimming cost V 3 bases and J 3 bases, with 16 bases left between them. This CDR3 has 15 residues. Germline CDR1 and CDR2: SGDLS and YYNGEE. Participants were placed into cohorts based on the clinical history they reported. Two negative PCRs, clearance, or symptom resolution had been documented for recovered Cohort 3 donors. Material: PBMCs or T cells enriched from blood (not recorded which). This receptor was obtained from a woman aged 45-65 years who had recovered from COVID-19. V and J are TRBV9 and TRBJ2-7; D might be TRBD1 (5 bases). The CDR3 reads CASSAGMDDLYEQYF. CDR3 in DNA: TGTGCCAGCAGCGCAGGGATGGACGACCTCTACGAGCAGTACTTC.